A selection of T cell receptor beta chains follows, all from one sample in a study of cytomegalovirus exposure and HLA in healthy donors. TCRdb's table, derived via immunoSEQ multiplex PCR, lists solely in-frame clones and lacks some. The repertoire holds 100,000 to 150,000 clones, with approximately 78% as singletons. Input material: PBMCs. All receptors come from a man in his forties in good health and CMV-seronegative. Each CDR3 is given with its conserved first and last residue. A D gene is named only where the DNA matches it firmly. Only some rows state a clone size, as once, few, many or a class for expanded clones.

TRBV7-9	NA	few	TRBJ2-3	CASTNTDTQYF	TGTGCCAGCACCAACACAGATACGCAGTATTTT
TRBV5-1	TRBD1	NA	TRBJ1-3	CASSRDRSSGNTIYF	TGCGCCAGCAGCAGGGACAGGAGCTCTGGAAACACCATATATTTT
TRBV5-1	TRBD2	NA	TRBJ2-7	CASAYTSGAYEQYF	TGCGCCAGCGCTTATACTAGCGGAGCCTACGAGCAGTACTTC
TRBV19	TRBD1	NA	TRBJ2-7	CASRAWTGESYEQYF	TGTGCCAGTAGGGCCTGGACAGGAGAATCCTACGAGCAGTACTTC
TRBV11-3	NA	NA	TRBJ1-1	CASSLAPGTEAFF	TGTGCCAGCAGCTTAGCTCCGGGCACTGAAGCTTTCTTT
TRBV11-2	TRBD2	once	TRBJ2-3	CASSLGISRGTSTDTQYF	TGTGCCAGCAGCTTAGGGATCTCGCGGGGGACTAGCACAGATACGCAGTATTTT
TRBV5-1	TRBD1	few	TRBJ1-2	CASSLGQDGKDGYTF	TGCGCCAGCAGCCTGGGACAGGATGGGAAGGATGGCTACACCTTC
TRBV18	TRBD1	NA	TRBJ1-2	CASSYDRGSGGYTF	TGTGCCAGCTCGTACGACAGGGGATCAGGAGGCTACACCTTC
TRBV7-9	TRBD1	NA	TRBJ2-3	CASSWDRFSTDTQYF	TGTGCCAGCAGCTGGGACAGATTTAGCACAGATACGCAGTATTTT
TRBV7-9	NA	once	TRBJ1-1	CASSAGTLDTEAFF	TGTGCCAGCAGCGCAGGGACATTGGACACTGAAGCTTTCTTT
TRBV18	NA	NA	TRBJ2-7	CASSPGSQNYEQYF	TGTGCCAGCTCACCAGGCTCCCAGAACTACGAGCAGTACTTC
TRBV7-6	NA	NA	TRBJ1-3	CASSLYGASGNTIYF	TGTGCCAGCAGCTTATACGGAGCCTCTGGAAACACCATATATTTT
TRBV6-5	TRBD2	NA	TRBJ2-7	CASSFLAGAGEQYF	TGTGCCAGCAGTTTCCTAGCGGGGGCGGGCGAGCAGTACTTC
TRBV7-9	TRBD1	NA	TRBJ2-7	CASSLRQGAGEQYF	TGTGCCAGCAGCTTACGACAGGGGGCGGGTGAGCAGTACTTC
TRBV7-9	NA	NA	TRBJ2-7	CASSTTSDEQYF	TGTGCCAGCAGCACCACTAGTGATGAGCAGTACTTC
TRBV4-2	TRBD2	few	TRBJ2-1	CASSQDTSGGEYNEQFF	TGTGCCAGCAGCCAAGACACTAGCGGGGGGGAATACAATGAGCAGTTCTTC
TRBV7-2	NA	NA	TRBJ1-2	CASSLKQGQINYGYTF	TGTGCCAGCAGCTTAAAACAGGGCCAAATCAACTATGGCTACACCTTC
TRBV7-2	NA	NA	TRBJ2-5	CASSSYRDQYF	TGTGCCAGCAGCTCCTACCGAGACCAGTACTTC
TRBV9	TRBD1	NA	TRBJ2-5	CASSAETGAIETQYF	TGTGCCAGCAGCGCCGAGACAGGGGCGATAGAGACCCAGTACTTC
TRBV25-1	NA	NA	TRBJ2-7	CASSELDEQYF	TGTGCCAGCAGTGAATTAGACGAGCAGTACTTC
TRBV7-3	NA	NA	TRBJ2-5	CASSLSGEETQYF	TGTGCCAGCAGCTTATCAGGGGAAGAGACCCAGTACTTC
TRBV10-2	NA	NA	TRBJ2-5	CASSEGLEETQYF	TGCGCCAGCAGTGAGGGACTCGAAGAGACCCAGTACTTC
TRBV21-1	NA	few	TRBJ1-1	CASSPRLGRCDTEAFF	TGTGCCAGCAGCCCTCGCCTGGGGAGATGCGACACTGAAGCTTTCTTT
TRBV2	NA	NA	TRBJ2-2	CARGGASTGELFF	TGTGCCAGAGGGGGGGCTAGCACCGGGGAGCTGTTTTTT
TRBV5-1	TRBD1	NA	TRBJ2-3	CASSSGQGTDTQYF	TGCGCCAGCAGCTCTGGACAGGGCACAGATACGCAGTATTTT
TRBV5-6	TRBD1	NA	TRBJ1-3	CASTRDRGFSGNTIYF	TGTGCCAGCACCCGGGACAGGGGGTTCTCTGGAAACACCATATATTTT
TRBV2	NA	NA	TRBJ2-4	CASSVGQKNSQYF	TGTGCCAGCAGTGTAGGACAGAAAAACAGTCAGTACTTC
TRBV27	NA	NA	TRBJ2-7	CASSWRDGSYEQYF	TGTGCCAGCAGCTGGCGGGACGGATCCTACGAGCAGTACTTC
TRBV7-9	NA	NA	TRBJ1-2	CASSLAKPTGGYGYTF	TGTGCCAGCAGCTTAGCGAAGCCGACCGGGGGGTATGGCTACACCTTC
TRBV7-9	TRBD1	NA	TRBJ2-1	CASSHADGQGPFF	TGTGCCAGCAGCCACGCCGACGGACAGGGCCCGTTCTTC
TRBV5-1	NA	NA	TRBJ1-6	CASSGGNGRSPLHF	TGCGCCAGCAGCGGGGGGAACGGGAGATCACCCCTCCACTTT
TRBV7-6	NA	NA	TRBJ2-3	CASSSRDSGDTQYF	TGTGCCAGCAGCTCGCGGGACAGTGGGGATACGCAGTATTTT
TRBV5-4	NA	NA	TRBJ2-1	CASSPGGPSHNEQFF	TGTGCCAGCAGCCCCGGGGGGCCCTCTCACAATGAGCAGTTCTTC
TRBV28	NA	NA	TRBJ1-3	CASSSHTRSGNTIYF	TGTGCCAGCAGTTCTCACACCCGCTCTGGAAACACCATATATTTT
TRBV5-1	TRBD1	once	TRBJ1-3	CASSLVGQGYGNTIYF	TGCGCCAGCAGCTTGGTGGGACAGGGATATGGAAACACCATATATTTT